The clone carrying this T cell receptor (beta chain) was picked up one time. Its antigen is not identified. These data come from a study of beta chain features in type 1 diabetes. General study points: Patients showed naive, central memory and Treg TCRB repertoires that appeared more similar than those of healthy donors. Insertions were fewer and deletions more numerous at VDJ junctions in type 1 diabetes patients. Shorter TCRB CDR3s, moderately but significantly so, were found in Type 1 diabetes patients in all four CD4+ subsets.

Germline V CDR1 and CDR2: SGHNT, YYREEE (reference sequence). This CDR3 spans 16 amino acids. V lost 0 bases, J lost 1 base, and 12 bases lay in between. cDNA synthesis used the whole RNA isolate, giving expressed TCRB sequences. Only in-frame clones appear in the TCRdb table, and some are missing; sequencing was by immunoSEQ multiplex PCR. This table has about 640,000 clones, around an eighth appearing once. By way of CD45RO/CCR7/CD25/CD127/CD95/CD27, the CD4+ regulatory, stem cell-like memory, central memory and naive cells were sorted. The sequenced material came from naive CD4+ T cells from blood. The chain uses TRBV5-4 and TRBJ2-3; a possible D gene is TRBD2 (5 bases). This TCR derives from a man in his thirties or forties with type 1 diabetes. The CDR3 spells CASSLAYGGGTDTQYF. DNA for the CDR3: TGTGCCAGCAGCTTGGCCTACGGAGGCGGCACAGATACGCAGTATTTT.